The TCR beta chain under discussion was sequenced for a study of CD8 T cells in Susac syndrome. An amount of RNA that ranged from roughly 0.5 to 1 ug was reverse transcribed with random hexamers. Multiplex PCR with immunoSEQ amplified the TCR beta CDR3 across 54 Vbeta and 13 Jbeta. TCRdb processed the immunoSEQ multiplex PCR reads anew with MiXCR; each CDR3 protein has one entry. The sample yields some 150,000 distinct CDR3 sequences, around 95% seen once. CDR3 length: 16 residues. From germline, CDR1 is SGHVS and CDR2 FQNEAQ. With 5 bases clipped from V and 4 bases from J, the junction kept 8 bases outside the gene matches. FACS enriched CD8+ TEMRA cells, while bulk CD8+ and CD4+ were negatively isolated.

The TCR was taken from a human donor with Susac syndrome. Sequenced material: CD4+ T cells from PBMCs. The chain employs TRBV7-8 and TRBJ2-6; 7 bases agree with TRBD1. The CDR3 region has the DNA TGTGCCAGCAGCCCACGACAGGGTTCCGGGGCCAACGTCCTGACTTTC. It specifies CASSPRQGSGANVLTF.